The 15 T cell receptor beta chains below all came from one sample that was sequenced in a study of cytomegalovirus exposure and HLA in healthy donors. The primer mix had 60 Vbeta and 13 Jbeta primers. Clones were sequenced by immunoSEQ multiplex PCR, and TCRdb holds only the in-frame ones, with some missing. The profile shows some 110,000 clones, roughly 66% of them singletons. Sample: PBMCs. The receptors were sampled from a woman under 40 in good health and CMV-seronegative.

A few counts support this clone. The chain employs TRBV30 and TRBJ2-1, with 8 bases that match TRBD2. The V gene end was trimmed by 2 bases and the J gene end by 4 bases; junction bases not matched to a gene: 10. The length of the CDR3 is 16 residues. Germline V lookup: CDR1 GTSNPN, CDR2 SVGIG (reference sequence). CDR3 in DNA: TGTGCCTGGAGTCTATTACTAGCGGACTCTTACAATGAGCAGTTCTTC. This sequence encodes CAWSLLLADSYNEQFF.

This clone was detected only once. The V gene is TRBV6-1, the J gene TRBJ1-2; 8 bases align to TRBD1. Germline V gives CDR1 MNHNS, CDR2 SASEGT. V was pared by 0 bases and J by 4 bases, with 10 bases of the junction left unmatched. This CDR3 region has 17 residues. CDR3 sequence (DNA): TGTGCCAGCAGTGAAGCAGGGTTCCAGGGGGCTAGCTATGGCTACACCTTC. Translating it yields CASSEAGFQGASYGYTF.

This clone was detected only a few times. The CDR3 spells CASSFDPPGSYEQYF. CDR3 coding DNA: TGTGCCAGCAGTTTCGATCCCCCGGGCTCCTACGAGCAGTACTTC. The chain carries TRBV28 and TRBJ2-7; D is unresolved. Germline V gene lookup returns CDR1 MDHEN and CDR2 SYDVKM. With 3 bases removed from V and 0 bases from J, the gap between germline ends came to 12 bases. The CDR3 loop spans 15 amino acids.

The gene calls are TRBV7-2 and TRBJ2-4; 7 nucleotides agree with TRBD1. Germline V CDR1 and CDR2: SGHTA, FQGNSA. V shed 4 bases and J 6 bases; nucleotides not matched to a gene: 15. The CDR3 consists of 17 residues. The CDR3 DNA follows: TGTGCCAGCAGCTCCGACGACAGGGCGAGTGGACTAAACATTCAGTACTTC. Its translation: CASSSDDRASGLNIQYF.

The chain employs TRBV6-1 and TRBJ2-5, with unresolved D. Trimming left V 2 bases short and J 0 bases short, with 7 bases between. Germline-derived CDR1 and CDR2 are MNHNS and SASEGT. The CDR3 totals 14 residues. The CDR3 protein is CASSEWQYQETQYF. In DNA, the CDR3 is TGTGCCAGCAGTGAATGGCAGTACCAAGAGACCCAGTACTTC.

This chain joins TRBV4-1 and TRBJ1-3; D may be TRBD1 (5 bases). CDR1 is MGHRA, CDR2 YSYEKL, per germline. Trimming removed 4 bases from V and 0 bases from J, with 10 bases in between. The CDR3 covers 15 residues. The DNA of the CDR3 is TGCGCCAGCAGCCGAGCAGGGATCTCTGGAAACACCATATATTTT. This encodes CASSRAGISGNTIYF.

The rearrangement links TRBV7-6 to TRBJ2-1, with TRBD1 as a possible D gene (6 bases). This CDR3 comprises 15 residues. V lost 3 bases and J lost 7, with 16 bases in between. Germline V lookup: CDR1 SGHVS, CDR2 FNYEAQ. The CDR3 loop is CASSFGTLLRNEQFF. DNA of the CDR3: TGTGCCAGCAGCTTCGGGACACTCCTACGGAATGAGCAGTTCTTC.

This chain joins TRBV28 and TRBJ1-2; no definite D call. V shed 3 bases and J shed 2 bases, with 10 bases lying between them. The CDR3 consists of 14 residues. CDR1 and CDR2 from the germline V gene are MDHEN and SYDVKM. This chain's CDR3 is CASSLTLRNYGYTF. The CDR3 coding sequence is TGTGCCAGCAGTTTGACCCTGAGGAACTATGGCTACACCTTC.

This clone has a handful of counts. This chain uses TRBV5-4 with TRBJ2-5; D is perhaps TRBD1 (6 bases). The V gene lost 2 bases and the J gene lost 4 bases, with 9 bases spanning the gap. Germline-derived CDR1 and CDR2 are SGHNT and YYREEE (reference sequence). This CDR3 is 13 amino acids long. The CDR3, as DNA: TGTGCCAGCAGCTTACAGGGCGGAGAGACCCAGTACTTC. Amino acid sequence: CASSLQGGETQYF.

The chain is built from TRBV7-2 and TRBJ2-1; D gene uncertain. Per the germline V gene, CDR1 is SGHTA and CDR2 is FQGNSA. The CDR3 is made up of 12 amino acids. The V and J ends lost 5 bases and 9 bases respectively, with 11 bases between them. The CDR3 bases are TGTGCCAGCAGCCCCCCCCTGTCTGAGCAGTTCTTC. The encoded protein is CASSPPLSEQFF. Full variable domain (rest looked up from reference TRBV7-2 and TRBJ2-1): GAGVSQSPSNKVTEKGKDVELRCDPISGHTALYWYRQSLGQGLEFLIYFQGNSAPDKSGLPSDRFSAERTGGSVSTLTIQRTQQEDSAVYLCASSPPLSEQFFGPGTRLTVL.

The chain carries TRBV6-1 and TRBJ1-5; TRBD1 matches 8 bases. J was trimmed by 4 bases and V by 2 bases; bases with no gene match: 4. This CDR3 comprises 15 residues. Looked up from germline, CDR1 is MNHNS and CDR2 is SASEGT. The DNA for the CDR3 is TGTGCCAGCAGTGAACAGGGGGCAAGTAATCAGCCCCAGCATTTT. The encoded protein is CASSEQGASNQPQHF.

This clone was detected only a few times. The chain recombines TRBV5-1 with TRBJ2-7; TRBD2 matches at 10 bases. The CDR3 runs 15 residues. Looked up from germline, CDR1 is SGHRS and CDR2 is YFSETQ. After removal of 3 bases from V and 7 bases from J, the junction contained 10 bases not matched to a gene. CDR3 sequence reads: CASSSGLADAWEQYF. CDR3 nucleotides: TGCGCCAGCAGCTCCGGACTAGCGGACGCCTGGGAGCAGTACTTC.

In this sample, this clone turned up once. This sequence joins TRBV19 and TRBJ1-1, with a possible D match to TRBD1 (6 bases). The CDR3 consists of 16 residues. CDR1 and CDR2 from the germline V gene are LNHDA and SQIVND (reference sequence). V dropped 2 bases and J dropped 0 bases, with 13 bases sitting between them. CDR3 in amino acids: CASSISPDRMNTEAFF. The DNA of the CDR3 is TGTGCCAGTAGTATATCCCCTGACAGGATGAACACTGAAGCTTTCTTT.

The rearrangement links TRBV5-6 to TRBJ1-2; D ambiguous. Germline V gene sequence: CDR1 SGHDT, CDR2 YYEEEE. The CDR3 length is 12 residues. Trimming shortened V by 4 bases and J by 3 bases, and 7 bases separated the two germline ends. CDR3 sequence: CASSQDYYGYTF. In DNA, the CDR3 is TGTGCCAGCAGCCAGGACTACTATGGCTACACCTTC.

CDR3 sequence reads: CASSTGAGANVLTF. As DNA, the CDR3 is TGTGCCAGTAGTACAGGGGCTGGGGCCAACGTCCTGACTTTC. The chain combines TRBV19 with TRBJ2-6; perhaps TRBD1 as D (6 bases). The CDR3 is made up of 14 amino acids. Germline V gives CDR1 LNHDA, CDR2 SQIVND (reference sequence). V gave up 4 bases and J gave up 2 bases, with 6 bases separating them. Complete variable domain (other parts from reference TRBV19 and TRBJ2-6): DGGITQSPKYLFRKEGQNVTLSCEQNLNHDAMYWYRQDPGQGLRLIYYSQIVNDFQKGDIAEGYSVSREKKESFPLTVTSAQKNPTAFYLCASSTGAGANVLTFGAGSRLTVL.